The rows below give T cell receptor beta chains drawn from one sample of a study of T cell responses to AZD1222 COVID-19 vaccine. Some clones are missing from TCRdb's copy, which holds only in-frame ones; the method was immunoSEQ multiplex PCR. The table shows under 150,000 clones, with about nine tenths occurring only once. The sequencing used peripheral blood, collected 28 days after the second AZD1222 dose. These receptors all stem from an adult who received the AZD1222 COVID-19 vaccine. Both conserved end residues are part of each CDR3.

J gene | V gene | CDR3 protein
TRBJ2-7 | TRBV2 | CASSEQLGGLYEQYF
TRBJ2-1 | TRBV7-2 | CASSPSRANEQFF
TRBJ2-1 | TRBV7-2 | CASSLEGLAGDNEQFF
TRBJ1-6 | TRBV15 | CATSIDRAKGSPLHF
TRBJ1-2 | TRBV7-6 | CASSLGTVYGYTF
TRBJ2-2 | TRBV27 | CASRGRVNTGELFF
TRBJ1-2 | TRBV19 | CASSVRPDYGYTF
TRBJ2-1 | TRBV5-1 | CASSFTSGRAGDEQFF
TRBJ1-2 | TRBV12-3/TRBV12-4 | CATGRGYGYTF
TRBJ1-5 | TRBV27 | CASSLYQGFNQPQHF
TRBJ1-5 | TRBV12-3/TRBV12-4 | CASSSTGNQPQHF
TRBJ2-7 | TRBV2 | CASSSGGANEQYF
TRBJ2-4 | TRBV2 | CASSSGGPGEYF
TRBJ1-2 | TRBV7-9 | CASSPWDRQVYGYTF
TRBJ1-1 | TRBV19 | CASTVTVNTEAFF
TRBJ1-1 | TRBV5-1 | CASSPSWVDTEAFF
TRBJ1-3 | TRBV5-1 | CASAASWMVDTIYF
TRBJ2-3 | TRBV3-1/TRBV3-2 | CASSLNTDTQYF
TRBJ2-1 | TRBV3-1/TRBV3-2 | CASSQVPPWGGFDEQFF
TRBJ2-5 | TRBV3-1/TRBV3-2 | CASSQGETQYF
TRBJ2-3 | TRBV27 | CASSLSLQDTQYF
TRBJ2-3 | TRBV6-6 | CASRRGVGGGTDTQYF
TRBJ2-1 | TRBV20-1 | CSGLVGNEQFF
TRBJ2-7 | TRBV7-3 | CASSPDRGSYEQYF
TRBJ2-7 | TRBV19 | CASSISGGSQEQYF
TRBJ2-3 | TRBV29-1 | CSVLTGGGTDTQYF
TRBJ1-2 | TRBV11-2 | CASSLDPFQGQGGYTF
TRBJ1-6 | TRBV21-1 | CASSKRTGCSPLHF
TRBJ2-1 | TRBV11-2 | CASTKKRASSYNEQFF
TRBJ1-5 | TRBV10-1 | CASSPGLPGEPQHF
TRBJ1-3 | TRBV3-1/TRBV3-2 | CASSQGDRAGNTIYF
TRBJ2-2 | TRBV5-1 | CASRQAYTTGELFF
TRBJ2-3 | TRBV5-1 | CASKIAGGSPDTQYF
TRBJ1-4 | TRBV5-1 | CASSFKGGEKLFF
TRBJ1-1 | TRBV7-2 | CASSLVLGGLNTEAFF
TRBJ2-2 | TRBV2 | CASMGSTGRTGELFF
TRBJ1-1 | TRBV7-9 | CASSLIGSNTEAFF
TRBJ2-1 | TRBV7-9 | CASSSKPKTRLSYNEQFF
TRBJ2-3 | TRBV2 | CASNLGSQKVNTQYF
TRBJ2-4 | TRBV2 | CASSLGIGTSGGGENIQYF
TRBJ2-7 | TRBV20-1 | CSATQGLEQYF
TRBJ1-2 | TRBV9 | CASSVDGARYGYTF